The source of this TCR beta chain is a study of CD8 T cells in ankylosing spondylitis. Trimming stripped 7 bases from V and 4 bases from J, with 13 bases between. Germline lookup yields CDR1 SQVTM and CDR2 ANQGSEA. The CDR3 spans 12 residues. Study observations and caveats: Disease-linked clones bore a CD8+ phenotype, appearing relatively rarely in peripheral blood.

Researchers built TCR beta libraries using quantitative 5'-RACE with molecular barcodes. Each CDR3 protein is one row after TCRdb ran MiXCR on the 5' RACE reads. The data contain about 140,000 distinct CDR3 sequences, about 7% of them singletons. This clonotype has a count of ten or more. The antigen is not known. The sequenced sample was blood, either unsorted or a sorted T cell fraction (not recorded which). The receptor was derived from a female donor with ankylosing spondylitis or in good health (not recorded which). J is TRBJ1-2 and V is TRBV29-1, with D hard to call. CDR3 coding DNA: TGCAGCGCCGTAGGCGGGCTCTATGGCTACACCTTC. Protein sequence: CSAVGGLYGYTF. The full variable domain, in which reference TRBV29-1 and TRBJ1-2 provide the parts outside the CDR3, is SAVISQKPSRDICQRGTSLTIQCQVDSQVTMMFWYRQQPGQSLTLIATANQGSEATYESGFVIDKFPISRPNLTFSTLTVSNMSPEDSSIYLCSAVGGLYGYTFGSGTRLTVV.